The entry below describes one T cell receptor (beta chain). The record originates from a study of Ad26.COV2.S vaccination and SARS-CoV-2 variants. This sample's treatment: some 19 received Ad26.COV2.S at low or high dose, single or two shots; about 5 received placebo; per-sample allocation not given. After the first vaccine or placebo injection, samples were drawn on day 63. Donor was an adult aged 18-55 years in Boston. Sequenced by immunoSEQ multiplex PCR; TCRdb stores in-frame clones only, minus some. In the table there are approximately 420,000 clones, more than 75% of which are singletons. Trimming stripped 6 bases from V and 1 base from J, with 10 bases between. The germline CDR1 and CDR2 sequences are LNHDA and SQIVND (reference sequence). The CDR3 has 14 residues.

The chain uses TRBV19 and TRBJ1-5; a possible D gene is TRBD1 (5 bases). The sample was peripheral blood, taken in a trial of Ad26.COV2.S vaccine versus placebo. This TCR was sampled from a person between 18 and 65 years old who received the Ad26.COV2.S COVID-19 vaccine or a placebo. As DNA, the CDR3 is TGTGCCAGTAGACCGGGACGGAGCAATCAGCCCCAGCATTTT. This translates into CASRPGRSNQPQHF.